Each of the 9 T cell receptor beta chains below was sequenced from the same sample in a study of CD8 T cells in Susac syndrome. With random hexamers, 0.5 to 1 ug RNA was reverse transcribed. MiXCR, applied by TCRdb to the immunoSEQ multiplex PCR reads, yields one record per CDR3 protein. The sample has around 180,000 distinct CDR3 sequences, 90% to 96% seen once. Sequences were obtained from CD4+ T cells from PBMCs. All receptors derive from a human donor with multiple sclerosis.

The J gene is TRBJ2-3, the V gene TRBV30; 9 nucleotides match TRBD2. With 5 bases clipped from V and 4 bases from J, the junction kept 13 bases outside the gene matches. Germline V gene lookup returns CDR1 GTSNPN and CDR2 SVGIG (reference sequence). The CDR3 is 16 residues long. The CDR3 DNA follows: TGTGCCTGGCCCCACGGTAGCGGGGGTAGGGCAGATACGCAGTATTTT. It is translated as CAWPHGSGGRADTQYF.

The CDR3 region is CASSLSRGMNTEAFF. In DNA form, the CDR3 reads TGTGCCAGCAGCTTATCTCGAGGGATGAACACTGAAGCTTTCTTT. The V call is TRBV7-2, the J call TRBJ1-1, with D unresolved. CDR3 length: 15 amino acids. Trimming stripped 2 bases from V and 0 bases from J, with 10 bases between. Germline-derived CDR1 and CDR2 are SGHTA and FQGNSA.

Only one count was recorded for this clonotype. DNA for the CDR3: TGCAGCGGACTTAGCGGGGGCACAGATACGCAGTATTTT. It specifies CSGLSGGTDTQYF. This chain links TRBV29-1 with TRBJ2-3, with 8 bases matching TRBD2. V lost 7 bases and J lost 1; bases outside the gene matches: 4. The length of the CDR3 is 13 residues. In germline, CDR1 is SQVTM, CDR2 ANQGSEA.

The chain combines TRBV19 with TRBJ2-2; tentative D call: TRBD2 (7 bases). Germline V gene sequence: CDR1 LNHDA, CDR2 SQIVND (reference sequence). The CDR3 runs 16 residues. Trimming removed 2 bases from V and 0 bases from J, with 10 bases in between. The CDR3 coding sequence is TGTGCCAGTAGTATACCGGGGGGCGCGAACACCGGGGAGCTGTTTTTT. This translates into CASSIPGGANTGELFF. Full variable domain (missing parts from reference TRBV19 and TRBJ2-2): DGGITQSPKYLFRKEGQNVTLSCEQNLNHDAMYWYRQDPGQGLRLIYYSQIVNDFQKGDIAEGYSVSREKKESFPLTVTSAQKNPTAFYLCASSIPGGANTGELFFGEGSRLTVL.

The rearrangement uses TRBV20-1 and TRBJ2-5; D is unresolved. Deletions cut 5 bases from V and 2 bases from J, with 15 bases between. This CDR3 is built from 14 residues. Germline loops: CDR1 DFQATT, CDR2 SNEGSKA (reference sequence). CDR3 nucleotides: TGCAGTGCTCATCCCCTTCACTTGCAAGAGACCCAGTACTTC. It translates to CSAHPLHLQETQYF.

The chain employs TRBV5-6 and TRBJ1-2; D remains ambiguous. Deletions cut 4 bases from V and 3 bases from J, with 13 bases between. The V gene's germline CDR1 is SGHDT and CDR2 YYEEEE. This CDR3 region has 14 residues. CDR3 region: CASSDTSLYYGYTF. CDR3 nucleotide sequence: TGTGCCAGCAGCGATACCTCCTTGTACTATGGCTACACCTTC.

V is TRBV7-9 and J is TRBJ2-7; D is possibly TRBD1 (5 bases). The V gene's germline CDR1 is SEHNR and CDR2 FQNEAQ (reference sequence). The CDR3 extends over 14 amino acids. V was pared by 2 bases and J by 3 bases, with 11 bases between. The CDR3 spells CASSLRSGIYEQYF. The CDR3 coding sequence is TGTGCCAGCAGCTTAAGGTCAGGGATCTACGAGCAGTACTTC.

V is TRBV5-6 and J is TRBJ1-4; D remains ambiguous. The CDR3 spans 13 residues. Germline V CDR1 and CDR2: SGHDT, YYEEEE. V was cut by 2 bases and J by 7 bases, with 9 bases left in between. The CDR3 coding sequence is TGTGCCAGCAGCTTTCCTTCAACTGAAAAACTGTTTTTT. This gives the protein CASSFPSTEKLFF.

V is TRBV30 and J is TRBJ2-3, with no clear D. The CDR3 consists of 12 residues. Germline loops: CDR1 GTSNPN, CDR2 SVGIG (reference sequence). The V and J ends lost 2 bases and 4 bases respectively, with 7 bases between them. CDR3 protein: CAWSRQADTQYF. The CDR3 DNA sequence: TGTGCCTGGAGTCGGCAGGCAGATACGCAGTATTTT.